A selection of T cell receptor beta chains follows, all from one sample in a study of cytomegalovirus exposure and HLA in healthy donors. Here immunoSEQ multiplex PCR was the method, and the copy in TCRdb shows in-frame clones only, minus some. Of some 120,000 clones listed, around 80% are singletons. The sequenced sample consisted of PBMCs. These receptor sequences come from a man aged 30 to 45 in good health and CMV-seropositive. Both conserved end residues are part of each CDR3. D genes are given only for firm matches. Size is omitted from some rows. Given values are once, few, many or a class for expanded clones.

D	V	J	length	size	CDR3	DNA
.	TRBV19	TRBJ1-5	17	.	CASRLDYSPVSNQPQHF	TGTGCCAGTAGGTTGGACTATTCTCCCGTTAGCAATCAGCCCCAGCATTTT
.	TRBV12-5	TRBJ2-7	14	.	CARPQPDIPYEQYF	TGTGCTAGACCTCAACCGGACATCCCCTACGAGCAGTACTTC
TRBD1	TRBV5-1	TRBJ2-5	16	few	CASSKSDRIGQETQYF	TGCGCCAGCAGCAAATCGGACAGGATCGGACAAGAGACCCAGTACTTC
.	TRBV21-1	TRBJ2-1	17	.	CASTSVCGRSSYNEQFF	TGTGCCAGCACCTCCGTGTGTGGGAGATCCTCCTACAATGAGCAGTTCTTC
TRBD2	TRBV29-1	TRBJ2-7	12	.	CSVWTSGYEQYF	TGCAGCGTTTGGACTAGCGGCTACGAGCAGTACTTC
.	TRBV6-5	TRBJ2-7	14	.	CASSPGDNSYEQYF	TGTGCCAGCAGCCCCGGGGACAACTCCTACGAGCAGTACTTC
TRBD2	TRBV10-3	TRBJ2-2	15	.	CAISTRERGTGELFF	TGTGCCATCAGTACCCGGGAGCGGGGCACCGGGGAGCTGTTTTTT
TRBD2	TRBV29-1	TRBJ2-7	16	.	CSVDLPLAGGGYEQYF	TGCAGCGTTGACCTCCCATTAGCGGGAGGGGGTTACGAGCAGTACTTC
TRBD1	TRBV4-3	TRBJ2-1	14	once	CASSPDDRENEQFF	TGCGCCAGCAGCCCAGATGACAGGGAGAATGAGCAGTTCTTC
.	TRBV5-1	TRBJ1-1	14	.	CASSRDRMNTEAFF	TGCGCCAGCAGTCGAGACAGGATGAACACTGAAGCTTTCTTT
TRBD2	TRBV5-1	TRBJ2-2	18	.	CASSLRLAGGTNTGELFF	TGCGCCAGCAGCTTACGGCTAGCGGGAGGGACTAACACCGGGGAGCTGTTTTTT
TRBD1	TRBV7-9	TRBJ2-7	15	.	CASSPPDRVSYEQYF	TGTGCCAGCAGCCCCCCGGACAGGGTCTCCTACGAGCAGTACTTC
TRBD1	TRBV6-5	TRBJ1-2	14	.	CASSKWDRDYGYTF	TGTGCCAGCAGTAAATGGGACAGGGACTATGGCTACACCTTC
.	TRBV9	TRBJ1-1	13	.	CASSKTGKNEAFF	TGTGCCAGCAGCAAAACAGGGAAAAATGAAGCTTTCTTT
TRBD1	TRBV6-1	TRBJ1-2	13	.	CASSRTGSDGYTF	TGTGCCAGCAGCCGGACAGGGTCGGATGGCTACACCTTC
.	TRBV28	TRBJ1-1	14	.	CASSIAGAVSEAFF	TGTGCCAGCAGCATCGCAGGGGCAGTGTCTGAAGCTTTCTTT
TRBD1	TRBV18	TRBJ2-7	14	once	CASSPLDRIDEQYF	TGTGCCAGCTCACCCCTGGACAGGATCGACGAGCAGTACTTC
TRBD1	TRBV7-6	TRBJ1-1	15	few	CASSVRDRPNTEAFF	TGTGCCAGCAGCGTCCGGGACAGGCCAAACACTGAAGCTTTCTTT
TRBD2	TRBV5-1	TRBJ2-5	13	.	CASSLGREKTQYF	TGCGCCAGCAGCTTGGGGCGGGAGAAGACCCAGTACTTC
.	TRBV5-8	TRBJ1-3	16	.	CASSLRGVSSGNTIYF	TGTGCCAGCAGCTTAAGAGGTGTGAGCTCTGGAAACACCATATATTTT
TRBD1	TRBV18	TRBJ1-5	15	once	CASSSTGLLNQPQHF	TGTGCCAGCTCGTCGACAGGGCTACTCAATCAGCCCCAGCATTTT
TRBD2	TRBV7-7	TRBJ2-2	16	.	CASSLGLAGGTGELFF	TGTGCCAGCAGCTTAGGACTAGCGGGAGGCACCGGGGAGCTGTTTTTT
.	TRBV25-1	TRBJ2-7	13	.	CASKAPGGNEQYF	TGTGCCAGCAAGGCCCCGGGCGGGAACGAGCAGTACTTC
.	TRBV2	TRBJ2-6	16	.	CASSPAPGSGANVLTF	TGTGCCAGCAGCCCCGCCCCGGGATCTGGGGCCAACGTCCTGACTTTC
.	TRBV19	TRBJ1-5	14	.	CASSIAGSNQPQHF	TGTGCCAGTAGTATTGCAGGGAGCAATCAGCCCCAGCATTTT
TRBD1	TRBV7-9	TRBJ1-2	14	few	CASSSGQGDRGYTF	TGTGCCAGCAGCTCCGGACAGGGGGATCGTGGCTACACCTTC
TRBD1	TRBV7-6	TRBJ1-4	15	.	CASSLARQGTGKLFF	TGTGCCAGCAGCTTAGCCCGACAGGGTACAGGAAAACTGTTTTTT
TRBD2	TRBV27	TRBJ2-7	15	.	CASSLKGLASYEQYF	TGTGCCAGCAGTTTAAAGGGACTAGCGTCCTACGAGCAGTACTTC
.	TRBV19	TRBJ1-3	15	.	CASSRGTAAGNTIYF	TGTGCCAGTAGCAGAGGGACTGCCGCTGGAAACACCATATATTTT
TRBD1	TRBV11-1	TRBJ2-3	15	.	CASSLDRGVTDTQYF	TGTGCCAGCAGCTTAGACAGGGGAGTCACAGATACGCAGTATTTT
.	TRBV6-1	TRBJ1-5	15	.	CASSEGRDRNQPQHF	TGTGCCAGCAGTGAAGGCAGGGATAGGAATCAGCCCCAGCATTTT
.	TRBV18	TRBJ1-2	15	.	CASSPNAGLLSGYTF	TGTGCCAGCTCCCCGAATGCGGGACTCTTAAGTGGCTACACCTTC
.	TRBV25-1	TRBJ1-1	15	.	CASSVGGTGQTEAFF	TGTGCCAGCAGTGTAGGGGGAACAGGGCAAACTGAAGCTTTCTTT
.	TRBV6-1	TRBJ1-1	13	.	CASNEQINTEAFF	TGTGCCAGCAACGAACAGATTAACACTGAAGCTTTCTTT
.	TRBV4-2	TRBJ2-1	16	.	CASSPRSENSYNEQFF	TGTGCCAGCAGCCCCCGTAGCGAGAACTCCTACAATGAGCAGTTCTTC
.	TRBV4-1	TRBJ2-3	15	.	CASSQDFLFTDTQYF	TGCGCCAGCAGCCAAGATTTTCTTTTCACAGATACGCAGTATTTT
TRBD1	TRBV2	TRBJ2-7	13	.	CASSVDRGHEQYF	TGTGCCAGCAGTGTTGACAGGGGACACGAGCAGTACTTC
.	TRBV2	TRBJ2-4	13	few	CASASGAKNIQYF	TGTGCCAGTGCCTCGGGGGCCAAAAACATTCAGTACTTC
.	TRBV10-1	TRBJ2-6	16	few	CASSESGAAGANVLTF	TGCGCCAGCAGTGAGTCAGGGGCAGCGGGGGCCAACGTCCTGACTTTC
.	TRBV7-9	TRBJ1-2	15	once	CASSLVIRREGGYTF	TGTGCCAGCAGCTTAGTGATTCGGAGAGAGGGCGGCTACACCTTC
.	TRBV5-4	TRBJ1-2	13	.	CASRLGQLYGYTF	TGTGCCAGCAGACTCGGACAGCTCTATGGCTACACCTTC
.	TRBV5-1	TRBJ2-7	13	.	CASSFNGAYEQYF	TGCGCCAGCAGCTTCAACGGAGCCTACGAGCAGTACTTC
TRBD2	TRBV7-2	TRBJ2-1	15	once	CASSSLAGAYNEQFF	TGTGCCAGCAGCTCCCTAGCGGGAGCTTACAATGAGCAGTTCTTC
TRBD2	TRBV27	TRBJ2-3	16	.	CASSTTSGRSADTQYF	TGTGCCAGCAGTACGACTAGCGGGAGAAGCGCAGATACGCAGTATTTT
TRBD1	TRBV6-1	TRBJ2-5	13	.	CASTRTGQETQYF	TGTGCCAGCACCAGGACAGGCCAAGAGACCCAGTACTTC
TRBD1	TRBV5-1	TRBJ2-7	14	.	CASKRTGNTYEQYF	TGCGCCAGCAAAAGGACAGGGAATACATACGAGCAGTACTTC
.	TRBV7-9	TRBJ2-1	18	.	CASSPLMGFGEQHNEQFF	TGTGCCAGCAGCCCCCTTATGGGGTTCGGGGAACAACACAATGAGCAGTTCTTC
TRBD1	TRBV5-1	TRBJ2-1	16	.	CASSRGGQGTSWEQFF	TGCGCCAGCAGCCGCGGGGGACAGGGAACGAGTTGGGAGCAGTTCTTC
.	TRBV10-1	TRBJ2-2	14	few	CASSRQARTGELFF	TGCGCCAGCAGTAGACAGGCTCGGACCGGGGAGCTGTTTTTT
.	TRBV2	TRBJ2-2	13	.	CASSETGGGELFF	TGTGCCAGCAGTGAAACCGGTGGCGGGGAGCTGTTTTTT